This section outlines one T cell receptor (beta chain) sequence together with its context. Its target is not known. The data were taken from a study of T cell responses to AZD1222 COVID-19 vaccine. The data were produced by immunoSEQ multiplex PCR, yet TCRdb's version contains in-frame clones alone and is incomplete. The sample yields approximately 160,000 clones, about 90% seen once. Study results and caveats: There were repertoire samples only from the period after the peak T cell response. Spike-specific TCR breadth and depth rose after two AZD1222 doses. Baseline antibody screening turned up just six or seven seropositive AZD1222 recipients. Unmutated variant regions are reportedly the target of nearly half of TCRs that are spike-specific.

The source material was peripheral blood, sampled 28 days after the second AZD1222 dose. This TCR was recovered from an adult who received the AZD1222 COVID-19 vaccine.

In DNA form, the CDR3 reads TGCGCCAGCAGCTTTCTGGGACAGTCAAACTATGGCTACACCTTC. Its protein is CASSFLGQSNYGYTF. The V and J genes are TRBV5-1 and TRBJ1-2; 7 bases align to TRBD1. This CDR3 contains 15 residues. The germline V gene encodes CDR1 SGHRS and CDR2 YFSETQ. After removal of 2 bases from V and 2 bases from J, the junction contained 6 bases not matched to a gene. The whole variable domain, remainder taken from reference TRBV5-1 and TRBJ1-2, is KAGVTQTPRYLIKTRGQQVTLSCSPISGHRSVSWYQQTPGQGLQFLFEYFSETQRNKGNFPGRFSGRQFSNSRSEMNVSTLELGDSALYLCASSFLGQSNYGYTFGSGTRLTVV.